Listed below are T cell receptor beta chains from one sample, sequenced in a study of T cells in localized non-small cell lung cancer. The protocol was immunoSEQ multiplex PCR, while the TCRdb copy is restricted to in-frame clones and leaves out a portion. The repertoire holds tens of thousands of clones, about nine tenths seen once, with just under 20% in the top ten. The starting material was peripheral blood, obtained before any cancer treatment. The receptors originated from a man between 40 and 75 years old with stage I lung adenocarcinoma. Each CDR3 is given with its conserved first and last residue.

j_gene: TRBJ2-7; v_gene: TRBV19; len: 13; CDR3aa: CASSPDATREQYF
j_gene: TRBJ2-1; v_gene: TRBV19; len: 11; CDR3aa: CASRGYNEQFF
j_gene: TRBJ2-1; v_gene: TRBV29-1; len: 14; CDR3aa: CSGKGLGSYNEQFF
j_gene: TRBJ2-6; v_gene: TRBV6-1; len: 15; CDR3aa: CASAGQGSGANVLTF
j_gene: TRBJ2-3; v_gene: TRBV18; len: 13; CDR3aa: CASSPLEADTQYF
j_gene: TRBJ1-4; v_gene: TRBV27; len: 11; CDR3aa: CASRSNEKLFF
j_gene: TRBJ1-3; v_gene: TRBV19; len: 16; CDR3aa: CASSEAGLWSGNTIYF
j_gene: TRBJ2-7; v_gene: TRBV6-5; len: 15; CDR3aa: CASSSRLAASYEQYF
j_gene: TRBJ2-3; v_gene: TRBV7-2; len: 15; CDR3aa: CASSLGGLQRDTQYF
j_gene: TRBJ1-2; v_gene: TRBV5-4; len: 14; CDR3aa: CASSLAGLLEGYTF
j_gene: TRBJ2-3; v_gene: TRBV4-2; len: 15; CDR3aa: CASSHTSGNADTQYF
j_gene: TRBJ2-7; v_gene: TRBV14; len: 14; CDR3aa: CASSQEDRDVEQYF
j_gene: TRBJ2-5; v_gene: TRBV7-9; len: 13; CDR3aa: CASSTGNQETQYF
j_gene: TRBJ2-7; v_gene: TRBV7-2; len: 14; CDR3aa: CASSLGGFTYEQYF
j_gene: TRBJ2-5; v_gene: TRBV10-3; len: 14; CDR3aa: CAISGQGALETQYF
j_gene: TRBJ2-7; v_gene: TRBV6-5; len: 12; CDR3aa: CASSVPSYEQYF
j_gene: TRBJ1-4; v_gene: TRBV5-1; len: 16; CDR3aa: CASSPNRRTGGEKLFF
j_gene: TRBJ2-6; v_gene: TRBV6-5; len: 15; CDR3aa: CASSYRGSGANVLTF
j_gene: TRBJ2-7; v_gene: TRBV28; len: 14; CDR3aa: CASSSGTSSYEQYF
j_gene: TRBJ1-2; v_gene: TRBV7-2; len: 16; CDR3aa: CASSPSGTGTPGGYTF
j_gene: TRBJ2-3; v_gene: TRBV5-1; len: 16; CDR3aa: CASSLREGGPTDTQYF
j_gene: TRBJ1-2; v_gene: TRBV2; len: 13; CDR3aa: CASTLDRTSRYTF
j_gene: TRBJ2-7; v_gene: TRBV5-1; len: 14; CDR3aa: CASSTGTVSYEQYF
j_gene: TRBJ2-7; v_gene: TRBV7-2; len: 15; CDR3aa: CASSALAVSSYEQYF
j_gene: TRBJ2-7; v_gene: TRBV27; len: 14; CDR3aa: CASSLQARSYEQYF
j_gene: TRBJ1-3; v_gene: TRBV7-9; len: 16; CDR3aa: CASSSPGGQGGNTIYF
j_gene: TRBJ2-3; v_gene: TRBV4-2; len: 16; CDR3aa: CASSQADRGNTDTQYF
j_gene: TRBJ1-2; v_gene: TRBV19; len: 12; CDR3aa: CASSNRGGGYTF